The clone carrying this TCR beta chain was found a few times. Antigen: not known. These data originate in a study of T cells after yellow fever vaccination. TCRdb passed the 5' RACE reads through MiXCR, listing each CDR3 protein once. Among some 340,000 distinct CDR3 sequences listed, roughly 4% were seen once. Study-level results: Some clonotypes, a small share, were shared between CD4 and CD8 compartments.

Germline assignment: CDR1 DFQATT and CDR2 SNEGSKA (reference sequence). CDR3 length equals 11 residues. Trimming removed 6 bases from V and 7 bases from J, with 12 bases in between. The source was PBMCs, collected 5 days after the yellow fever booster vaccination. The sequence came from a man younger than 35 who received the YFV17D yellow fever vaccine. V and J are TRBV20-1 and TRBJ1-2; D is ambiguous. The CDR3 DNA reads as TGCAGTGCCCGGGTAGGAGGTGGCTACACCTTC. It translates to CSARVGGGYTF.